This T cell receptor beta chain derives from a study of blood T cell repertoires in COVID-19. Overall study context: Some COVID-19 samples were acute and others convalescent; all came from the United States, Italy and Spain.

In the study's own analysis: It was from reference gene primer amplification that nucleated cell counts were estimated. Method: immunoSEQ multiplex PCR; TCRdb's copy keeps in-frame clones and lacks some. The V and J calls and the clone size are those of that table, but D and trimming were determined from the DNA. The top ten hold approximately 4.9% of the sample, which has some 59,000 clones, roughly 80% seen once. V was pared by 3 bases and J by 11 bases, with 13 bases between. Germline CDR1 KGHSH, CDR2 LQKENI. The CDR3 is 12 residues long. This TCR was sampled from a woman aged 60-75 years with acute or convalescent COVID-19. This chain joins TRBV18 and TRBJ1-1; D unclear. The specimen was peripheral blood. The CDR3 coding sequence is TGTGCCAGCTCACCCGGTGGAGGGTCGGCTTTCTTT. Translating it yields CASSPGGGSAFF.